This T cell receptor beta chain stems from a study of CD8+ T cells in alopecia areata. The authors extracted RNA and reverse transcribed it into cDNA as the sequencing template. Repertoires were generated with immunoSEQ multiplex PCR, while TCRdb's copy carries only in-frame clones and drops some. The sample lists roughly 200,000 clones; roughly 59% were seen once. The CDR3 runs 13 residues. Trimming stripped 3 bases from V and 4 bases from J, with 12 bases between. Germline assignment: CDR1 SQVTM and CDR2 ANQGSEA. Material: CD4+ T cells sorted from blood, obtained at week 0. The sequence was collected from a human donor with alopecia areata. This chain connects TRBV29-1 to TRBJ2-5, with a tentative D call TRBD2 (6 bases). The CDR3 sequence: CSVDWGGTETQYF. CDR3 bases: TGCAGCGTTGACTGGGGCGGGACAGAGACCCAGTACTTC.